This T cell receptor beta chain was sequenced for a study of CD4+ T cells in melanoma. Germline CDR1 is SGHDT and CDR2 is YYEEEE. The CDR3 spans 13 residues. Trimming left V 2 bases short and J 4 bases short, with 9 bases between. The assay was immunoSEQ multiplex PCR, and TCRdb's table has in-frame clones only and misses some. The data contain tens of thousands of clones, almost 85% of them singletons. The TCR originated in a human donor with melanoma. The J gene is TRBJ2-5, the V gene TRBV5-6; no reliable D call. The sequencing input was cells from a culture (not recorded whether cultured in vitro). CDR3 bases: TGTGCCAGCAGCTTAAGGTCGCGAGAGACCCAGTACTTC. It is translated as CASSLRSRETQYF.